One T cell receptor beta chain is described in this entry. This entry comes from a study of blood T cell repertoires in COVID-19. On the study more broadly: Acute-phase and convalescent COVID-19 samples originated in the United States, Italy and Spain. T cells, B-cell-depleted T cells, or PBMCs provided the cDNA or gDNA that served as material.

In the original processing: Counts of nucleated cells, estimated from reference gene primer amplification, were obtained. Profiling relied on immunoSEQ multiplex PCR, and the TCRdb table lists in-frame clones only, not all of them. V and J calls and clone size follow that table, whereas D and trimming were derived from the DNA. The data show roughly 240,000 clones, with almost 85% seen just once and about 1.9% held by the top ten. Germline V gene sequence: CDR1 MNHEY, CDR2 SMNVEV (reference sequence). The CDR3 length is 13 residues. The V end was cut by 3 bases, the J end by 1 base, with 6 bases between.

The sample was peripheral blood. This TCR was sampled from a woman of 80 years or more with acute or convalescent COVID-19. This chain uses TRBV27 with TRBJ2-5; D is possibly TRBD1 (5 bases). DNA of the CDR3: TGTGCCAGCAGTTTGACAGCCCAAGAGACCCAGTACTTC. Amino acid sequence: CASSLTAQETQYF.